Below are 27 T cell receptor beta chains sequenced from a single sample in a study of CD8 T cells in ankylosing spondylitis. TCRdb itself ran the 5' RACE reads through MiXCR, one entry per CDR3 protein. The sample has about 100,000 distinct CDR3 sequences; under 30% are singletons. The source material was synovial fluid, either unsorted or a sorted T cell fraction (not recorded which). These receptors all come from a male donor with ankylosing spondylitis.

In its sample, this clonotype was seen a few times. The rearrangement uses TRBV5-1 and TRBJ1-2; D gene uncertain. CDR3 length: 15 amino acids. Per germline, CDR1 SGHRS and CDR2 YFSETQ. V shed 0 bases and J shed 4 bases, with 13 bases lying between them. CDR3 sequence (DNA): TGCGCCAGCAGCTTGGCTCCCTTCGGAAGCTATGGCTACACCTTC. Translated: CASSLAPFGSYGYTF.

This clonotype came up a few times. The chain is built from TRBV12-3 or TRBV12-4 and TRBJ2-6; 9 bases align to TRBD1. Trimming removed 6 bases from V and 0 bases from J; junction bases left unmatched: 9. The CDR3 covers 18 residues. CDR3 nucleotide sequence: TGTGCCAGCAGCGTTGGGACAGGGCTCTCCTCTGGGGCCAACGTCCTGACTTTC. This encodes CASSVGTGLSSGANVLTF.

The V and J genes are TRBV11-3 and TRBJ2-3; D is uncertain. Germline assignment: CDR1 SGHNT and CDR2 YENEEA. This CDR3 is 12 amino acids long. V shed 4 bases and J shed 6 bases, with 8 bases lying between them. In nucleotides, the CDR3 is TGTGCCAGCAGCTCACGGCCTGATACGCAGTATTTT. Translated, it gives CASSSRPDTQYF. The whole variable domain, remainder taken from reference TRBV11-3 and TRBJ2-3, is EAGVVQSPRYKIIEKKQPVAFWCNPISGHNTLYWYLQNLGQGPELLIRYENEEAVDDSQLPKDRFSAERLKGVDSTLKIQPAELGDSAVYLCASSSRPDTQYFGPGTRLTVL.

This clonotype was recorded a few times. The chain employs TRBV6-2 or TRBV6-3 and TRBJ1-1, with D possibly TRBD1 on 5 matching bases. V lost 7 bases to trimming and J lost 4 bases, with 16 bases between them. Per the germline V gene, CDR1 is MNHEY and CDR2 is SVGEGT. CDR3 size: 14 residues. CDR3 amino acids: CASTILGAATEAFF. The CDR3 coding sequence is TGTGCCAGCACCATCTTAGGGGCGGCCACTGAAGCTTTCTTT.

The chain recombines TRBV24-1 with TRBJ2-2, with TRBD1 identical over 9 bases. Per germline, CDR1 KGHDR and CDR2 SFDVKD. The CDR3 has 18 residues. V lost 5 bases, J lost 5 bases, and 14 bases stayed unmatched. CDR3 in DNA: TGTGCCACCAGTGCCGGGACAGGGAACCCGCGGAGGACCGGGGAGCTGTTTTTT. Protein sequence: CATSAGTGNPRRTGELFF.

V usage is TRBV11-2 and J usage is TRBJ1-1; the D is unclear. This CDR3 spans 14 amino acids. The germline V gene encodes CDR1 SGHAT and CDR2 FQNNGV. Trimming took off 1 base at V and 0 bases at J, with 6 bases between the two ends. CDR3 loop: CASSLAPLNTEAFF. CDR3 sequence (DNA): TGTGCCAGCAGCTTAGCTCCATTGAACACTGAAGCTTTCTTT. The full variable domain, in which reference TRBV11-2 and TRBJ1-1 provide the parts outside the CDR3, is EAGVAQSPRYKIIEKRQSVAFWCNPISGHATLYWYQQILGQGPKLLIQFQNNGVVDDSQLPKDRFSAERLKGVDSTLKIQPAKLEDSAVYLCASSLAPLNTEAFFGQGTRLTVV.

This clonotype was seen at least ten times. V is TRBV9 and J is TRBJ2-5, with 8 bases matching TRBD2. CDR1 and CDR2 (germline): SGDLS, YYNGEE. V trimming: 0 bases; J trimming: 5 bases; junction bases outside the gene matches: 6. The CDR3 is made up of 15 amino acids. CDR3 bases: TGTGCCAGCAGCGTAGGGAACGGGAGGGCCGAGACCCAGTACTTC. Protein product: CASSVGNGRAETQYF.

In this sample, this clonotype turned up many times. The chain is built from TRBV30 and TRBJ2-1; 7 positions match TRBD2. V gave up 2 bases and J gave up 8 bases; unmatched junction bases: 9. Germline V CDR1 and CDR2: GTSNPN, SVGIG (reference sequence). This CDR3 has 14 residues. This CDR3 reads CAWSLPGTIHEQFF. In DNA form, the CDR3 reads TGTGCCTGGAGTTTGCCCGGGACTATCCATGAGCAGTTCTTC.

This chain uses TRBV2 with TRBJ1-2, with TRBD1 matching 7 bases. CDR1 is SNHLY, CDR2 FYNNEI, per germline. J was trimmed by 8 bases and V by 8 bases; bases with no gene match: 2. This CDR3 region has 10 residues. CDR3 nucleotide sequence: TGTGCCAGCCGGACAGGAGGCTACACCTTC. This sequence encodes CASRTGGYTF.

The V and J genes are TRBV7-2 and TRBJ2-1, with TRBD2 matching over 8 bases. This CDR3 comprises 16 residues. In germline, CDR1 is SGHTA, CDR2 FQGNSA. With V trimmed by 3 bases and J by 0 bases, 4 bases remained unmatched. The DNA of the CDR3 is TGTGCCAGCAGCTTTAGCGGGGCGAGCTCCTACAATGAGCAGTTCTTC. Its protein is CASSFSGASSYNEQFF. The entire variable domain, with the rest obtained from reference TRBV7-2 and TRBJ2-1, is as follows: GAGVSQSPSNKVTEKGKDVELRCDPISGHTALYWYRQSLGQGLEFLIYFQGNSAPDKSGLPSDRFSAERTGGSVSTLTIQRTQQEDSAVYLCASSFSGASSYNEQFFGPGTRLTVL.

The chain uses TRBV18 and TRBJ1-2, with a weak D call TRBD1 (5 bases). The CDR3 has 14 amino acids. V lost 3 bases and J lost 0, with 8 bases in between. Germline CDR1 KGHSH, CDR2 LQKENI. CDR3 protein: CASSPGETNYGYTF. CDR3 bases: TGTGCCAGCTCACCGGGGGAAACTAACTATGGCTACACCTTC.

This chain links TRBV10-2 with TRBJ1-5; unclear D gene. Germline CDR1 reads WSHSY; CDR2 reads SAAADI. The CDR3 extends over 12 amino acids. V lost 2 bases and J lost 9, with 8 bases in between. Here the CDR3 reads CASSEKGPPQHF. The CDR3 nucleotides read TGCGCCAGCAGTGAGAAGGGTCCGCCCCAGCATTTT.

The CDR3 coding sequence is TGCAGTGCTTTCCCGGGGGCCGGAACTGAAGCTTTCTTT. Its protein product is CSAFPGAGTEAFF. The chain joins TRBV20-1 to TRBJ1-1; weak D call: TRBD1 (6 bases). Germline V gene lookup returns CDR1 DFQATT and CDR2 SNEGSKA (reference sequence). There are 13 residues in the CDR3. V was shortened by 5 bases and J by 5 bases, with 15 bases between the two germline ends.

This clonotype was seen a handful of times. V is TRBV27 and J is TRBJ1-6; D call uncertain. The V and J ends lost 6 bases and 8 bases respectively, with 11 bases between them. The CDR3 runs to 13 residues. CDR1 MNHEY and CDR2 SMNVEV come from the germline V gene (reference sequence). CDR3 region: CASRTLVDSPLHF. CDR3 DNA: TGTGCCAGCAGGACGCTAGTTGATTCACCCCTCCACTTT.

V gene TRBV12-5 combines with J gene TRBJ1-1, with D unresolved. Germline V gives CDR1 LGHNT, CDR2 FRNRAP. The CDR3 consists of 12 residues. V was pared by 7 bases and J by 7 bases, with 13 bases between. CDR3 sequence: CASAQSRSEAFF. The CDR3 nucleotides read TGTGCTAGTGCCCAATCAAGGAGTGAAGCTTTCTTT.

The genes are TRBV24-1 and TRBJ2-1, with 14 bases that match TRBD2. V trimming: 4 bases; J trimming: 1 base; junction bases outside the gene matches: 8. Germline CDR1 is KGHDR and CDR2 is SFDVKD. This CDR3 spans 19 amino acids. CDR3 region: CATSEAGTSGSGSYNEQFF. CDR3 bases: TGTGCCACCAGTGAGGCCGGGACTAGCGGGAGTGGGTCCTACAATGAGCAGTTCTTC.

This clonotype was found many times. The rearrangement links TRBV5-1 to TRBJ1-2; 11 bases are shared with TRBD1. This CDR3 contains 18 residues. With V trimmed by 3 bases and J by 2 bases, 12 bases remained unmatched. Germline CDR1 SGHRS, CDR2 YFSETQ. CDR3 coding DNA: TGCGCCAGCAGCTACGACGGGACAGGGGGGGGCTCCAACTATGGCTACACCTTC. It yields the protein CASSYDGTGGGSNYGYTF.

The genes are TRBV19 and TRBJ2-2; possible D gene TRBD2, 6 bases. From germline, CDR1 is LNHDA and CDR2 SQIVND (reference sequence). There are 14 residues in the CDR3. Trimming took off 5 bases at V and 5 bases at J, with 12 bases between the two ends. Written as DNA, the CDR3 is TGTGCCAGTAGTCCACAGCGGGTTACCGGGGAGCTGTTTTTT. It encodes CASSPQRVTGELFF.

This clonotype was detected once. The junction differs from germline at one of its ends, possibly a read error. The V and J genes are TRBV11-2 and TRBJ2-3, with D unresolved. This CDR3 region has 14 residues. Germline V lookup: CDR1 SGHAT, CDR2 FQNNGV. The CDR3 spells CASSPAPYTDTRYF. CDR3 DNA: TGTGCCAGCAGCCCTGCGCCTTACACAGATACGCGGTATTTT.

The V gene is TRBV12-3 or TRBV12-4, the J gene TRBJ2-2; D uncertain. Trimming took 0 bases from V and 13 from J, leaving 15 bases between them. The CDR3 sequence is 14 residues long. The CDR3 coding sequence is TGTGCCAGCAGTTTAGCGAGAAGAATCAATGGGCTGTTTTTT. Translating gives CASSLARRINGLFF.

In its sample, this clonotype was seen many times. The genes are TRBV7-9 and TRBJ2-5; 7 bases match TRBD2. The CDR3 runs 13 residues. V was clipped by 4 bases and J by 5 bases; unmatched bases: 4. CDR1 SEHNR and CDR2 FQNEAQ come from the germline V gene (reference sequence). The CDR3 DNA reads as TGTGCCAGCAGCTCTAGCGGAGAGGAGACCCAGTACTTC. This encodes CASSSSGEETQYF. The whole variable domain, remainder taken from reference TRBV7-9 and TRBJ2-5, is DTGVSQNPRHKITKRGQNVTFRCDPISEHNRLYWYRQTLGQGPEFLTYFQNEAQLEKSRLLSDRFSAERPKGSFSTLEIQRTEQGDSAMYLCASSSSGEETQYFGPGTRLLVL.

This clonotype came up a few times. The rearrangement uses TRBV7-8 and TRBJ2-7; no clear D gene. Germline CDR1 is SGHVS and CDR2 is FQNEAQ. V lost 5 bases, J lost 3 bases, and 11 bases lay in between. The CDR3 runs to 13 residues. The CDR3, as DNA: TGTGCCAGCAGCGACCCGGTCCGCTACGAGCAGTACTTC. Its protein is CASSDPVRYEQYF. The whole variable domain, remainder taken from reference TRBV7-8 and TRBJ2-7, is GAGVSQSPRYKVAKRGQDVALRCDPISGHVSLFWYQQALGQGPEFLTYFQNEAQLDKSGLPSDRFFAERPEGSVSTLKIQRTQQEDSAVYLCASSDPVRYEQYFGPGTRLTVT.

This chain links TRBV24-1 with TRBJ1-1, with D uncertain. CDR1 is KGHDR and CDR2 is SFDVKD in the germline V gene. V was cut by 2 bases and J by 1 base, with 10 bases left in between. The CDR3 consists of 15 residues. The CDR3 spells CATSDSRRGNTEAFF. The CDR3 bases are TGTGCCACCAGTGATTCCCGGCGGGGGAACACTGAAGCTTTCTTT.

This clonotype was counted only a few times. The rearrangement uses TRBV20-1 and TRBJ2-3; D is ambiguous. V shed 3 bases and J shed 0 bases, with 13 bases lying between them. The germline V gene has CDR1 DFQATT and CDR2 SNEGSKA (reference sequence). The CDR3 sequence is 15 residues long. The CDR3 here is CSASAAAFSTDTQYF. In nucleotides, the CDR3 is TGCAGTGCTAGTGCGGCGGCCTTTAGCACAGATACGCAGTATTTT.

The chain employs TRBV7-9 and TRBJ2-1; 9 nucleotides align to TRBD2. V dropped 1 base and J dropped 7; count of bases not matched to a gene: 5. The CDR3 totals 15 residues. CDR1 is SEHNR and CDR2 is FQNEAQ in the germline V gene (reference sequence). The CDR3 DNA reads as TGTGCCAGCAGCTTAGAGACTAGCGGTTCGAATGAGCAGTTCTTC. Translated: CASSLETSGSNEQFF.

This chain connects TRBV4-2 to TRBJ1-1; D remains unclear. This CDR3 contains 15 residues. V lost 0 bases to trimming and J lost 0 bases, with 8 bases between them. Looked up from germline, CDR1 is LGHNA and CDR2 is YNFKEQ. Here the CDR3 reads CASSQDSAMNTEAFF. The CDR3 DNA reads TGTGCCAGCAGCCAAGATAGCGCCATGAACACTGAAGCTTTCTTT.

This clonotype was picked up a small number of times. CDR3: CSAVPGQGTARINEQFF. CDR3 nucleotides: TGCAGTGCTGTTCCGGGACAGGGGACCGCGCGGATCAATGAGCAGTTCTTC. The V gene is TRBV20-1, the J gene TRBJ2-1, with 10 nucleotides matching TRBD1. Germline V lookup: CDR1 DFQATT, CDR2 SNEGSKA (reference sequence). The CDR3 consists of 17 residues. Trimming removed 5 bases from V and 6 bases from J; junction bases left unmatched: 16.